These T cell receptor beta chains were read from a single sample in a study of neurological immune-mediated disorders. TCRdb called the 5' RACE reads again in MiXCR, with one record for every CDR3 protein. Seen here are 25,000 to 35,000 distinct CDR3 sequences, about 17% observed once, and the top ten hold about 5%. Sequenced material: CD4+ T cells from blood. The source is a female donor with HTLV-1-associated myelopathy (HAM/TSP). Each CDR3 is given with its conserved first and last residue. The D gene is left open where the match is weak. The size of a clone is reported for some rows only, either as once, few or many, or as a class for expanded clones.

-,many,TRBJ2-3,TRBV12-3/TRBV12-4,TGTGCCAGCACTTTCGGGGACACTGGTCCAGATACGCAGTATTTT,CASTFGDTGPDTQYF
-,many,TRBJ1-2,TRBV19,TGTGCCAGTAGTCTTGACACTAGGAACTATGGCTACACCTTC,CASSLDTRNYGYTF
TRBD1,many,TRBJ2-2,TRBV5-5,TGTGCCAGCCGGGGACAGTCCGGGGAGCTGTTTTTT,CASRGQSGELFF
-,many,TRBJ2-7,TRBV20-1,TGCAGTGCCGCCTCACAGGGCAGGTACGAGCAGTACTTC,CSAASQGRYEQYF
-,medium-sized,TRBJ2-7,TRBV10-3,TGTGCCATCAGTGACCCGTACAGGGGGGGGTCGGAAGAGCAGTACTTC,CAISDPYRGGSEEQYF
-,-,TRBJ2-2,TRBV5-1,TGCGCCAGCAGCTTGACCACAAGTTACACCGGGGAGCTGTTTTTT,CASSLTTSYTGELFF
TRBD1,many,TRBJ1-6,TRBV20-1,TGCAGTGCTAAGCGACAGGGGGCAGATTCACCCCTCCACTTT,CSAKRQGADSPLHF
-,many,TRBJ1-4,TRBV20-1,TGCAGTGCTAGACCGGACGGTTGGGAAAAACTGTTTTTT,CSARPDGWEKLFF
-,-,TRBJ1-1,TRBV20-1,TGCAGTGCCTGGACAGCATCAGGGACCACTGAAGCTTTCTTT,CSAWTASGTTEAFF
-,many,TRBJ2-2,TRBV28,TGTGCCAGCAGTTTATACAGGGTGGACACCGGGGAGCTGTTTTTT,CASSLYRVDTGELFF
TRBD1,many,TRBJ1-2,TRBV5-1,TGCGCCAGCAGCCTGAGTCGGACAGGGATAAACTATGGCTACACCTTC,CASSLSRTGINYGYTF
-,many,TRBJ2-1,TRBV5-1,TGCGCCAGCAGCGCGATAATGGGGAATGAGCAGTTCTTC,CASSAIMGNEQFF
-,many,TRBJ2-1,TRBV5-6,TGTGCCAGCAGCCTGCCGTTTGGGTACAATGAGCAGTTCTTC,CASSLPFGYNEQFF
-,many,TRBJ2-7,TRBV5-1,TGCGCCAGCAGCGTGGAGGGCAGCTCCTACGAGCAGTACTTC,CASSVEGSSYEQYF
TRBD2,many,TRBJ2-1,TRBV24-1,TGTGCCACCAGTTGGGGGGGCAATGAGCAGTTCTTC,CATSWGGNEQFF
TRBD2,many,TRBJ2-5,TRBV20-1,TGCAGTGGGGGGACTAGAGGTTTCGAGACCCAGTACTTC,CSGGTRGFETQYF
TRBD1,-,TRBJ1-1,TRBV27,TGTGCCAGCAGTTTCGGGCAGGGGGCGACTGAAGCTTTCTTT,CASSFGQGATEAFF
-,-,TRBJ2-5,TRBV18,TGTGCCAGATCACCGCAAGATACCCAGTACTTC,CARSPQDTQYF
TRBD2,many,TRBJ2-5,TRBV20-1,TGCAGTACCTTTGCGGGAGGGGGGGAGACCCAGTACTTC,CSTFAGGGETQYF
TRBD2,many,TRBJ2-1,TRBV7-6,TGTGCCAGCAGCGGGCGACTAGCGGGAGCTATCAATGAGCAGTTCTTC,CASSGRLAGAINEQFF
-,many,TRBJ2-3,TRBV5-4,TGTGCCAGCAGCTTGTCCCTCGGGGCAGATACGCAGTATTTT,CASSLSLGADTQYF
TRBD1,-,TRBJ2-1,TRBV29-1,TGCAGCGTTGTCCCGGACAGGGGAGCCTACAATGAGCAGTTCTTC,CSVVPDRGAYNEQFF
-,many,TRBJ2-3,TRBV7-2,TGTGCCAGCAGCTTAGGACCCTTGGCGGGATTCACGACTGGCACAGATACGCAGTATTTT,CASSLGPLAGFTTGTDTQYF
TRBD2,many,TRBJ2-7,TRBV20-1,TGCAGTGCTAGTGGCGGAGGCGGGGGGGGCTACGAGCAGTACTTC,CSASGGGGGGYEQYF
TRBD1,many,TRBJ1-4,TRBV10-3,TGTGCCATCAGTACGGACAGGAATAATGAAAAACTGTTTTTT,CAISTDRNNEKLFF
-,-,TRBJ2-7,TRBV12-3/TRBV12-4,TGTGCCAGCAGTTTAGACCGAGACGAGCAGTACTTC,CASSLDRDEQYF
-,many,TRBJ1-4,TRBV7-9,TGTGCCAGCAGCTTGGATTCGGAAAAACTGTTTTTT,CASSLDSEKLFF
-,-,TRBJ2-2,TRBV20-1,TGCAGTGCTATTCAGTCGAACACCTGGGAGCTGTTTTTT,CSAIQSNTWELFF
-,many,TRBJ1-5,TRBV6-2/TRBV6-3,TGTGCCAGCAGTTACACAGACGGGGCAGTATCAGCCCAGCATTTT,CASSYTDGAVSAQHF
TRBD2,many,TRBJ2-3,TRBV20-1,TGCAGTGGTGGACTAGCGGGAGGGCCAGATACGCAGTATTTT,CSGGLAGGPDTQYF
TRBD2,many,TRBJ2-3,TRBV7-8,TGTGCCATATCCCCGGGACTAGCGGGGGTGAATACGCAGTATTTT,CAISPGLAGVNTQYF